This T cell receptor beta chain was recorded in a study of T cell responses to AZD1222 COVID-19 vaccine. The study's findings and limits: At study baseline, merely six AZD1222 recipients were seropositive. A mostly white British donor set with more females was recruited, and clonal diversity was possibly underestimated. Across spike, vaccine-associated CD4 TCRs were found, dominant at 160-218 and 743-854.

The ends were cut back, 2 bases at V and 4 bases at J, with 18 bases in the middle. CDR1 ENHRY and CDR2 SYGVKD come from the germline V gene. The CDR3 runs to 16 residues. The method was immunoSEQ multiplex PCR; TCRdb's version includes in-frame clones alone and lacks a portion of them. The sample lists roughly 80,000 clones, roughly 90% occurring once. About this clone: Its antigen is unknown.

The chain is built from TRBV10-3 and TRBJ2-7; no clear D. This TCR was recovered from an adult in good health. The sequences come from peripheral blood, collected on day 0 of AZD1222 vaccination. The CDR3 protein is CAISEDQASLGYEQYF. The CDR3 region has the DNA TGTGCCATCAGTGAGGACCAAGCGAGCTTAGGGTACGAGCAGTACTTC.